The clone carrying this TCR beta chain was seen only once. PCR amplification relied on 60 Vbeta primers (plus 13 Jbeta primers). As handled by the study authors: Unique TCR beta chains numbered 80 million to 95 million in a later analysis, with about 11 million shared. Clones were sequenced by immunoSEQ multiplex PCR, and TCRdb holds only the in-frame ones, with some missing. Clone size and the V and J calls come from that table; the DNA yielded D and trimming. Here the sample spans about 92,000 clones, just under 70% being singletons. This entry is derived from a study of cytomegalovirus exposure and HLA in healthy donors. Germline CDR1 LGHNA, CDR2 YSLEER. V lost 2 bases to trimming and J lost 4 bases, with 5 bases between them. The CDR3 sequence is 13 residues long.

The V and J genes are TRBV4-3 and TRBJ2-2; D unresolved. This TCR came from a man aged 50-60 years in good health and CMV-seronegative. The sample was PBMCs. The CDR3 region is CASSQTSTGELFF. Written as DNA, the CDR3 is TGCGCCAGCAGCCAAACAAGCACCGGGGAGCTGTTTTTT.